This TCR beta chain stems from a study of identical twins. Broader study findings: Out-of-frame alpha sequences common to twins were enriched for low generation probability.

TCRdb re-analysed the 5' RACE reads in MiXCR, keeping a single row per CDR3 protein. The sample contains some 690,000 distinct CDR3 sequences, about 20% of which appear only once. The CDR3 runs 14 residues. The V gene's germline CDR1 is DFQATT and CDR2 SNEGSKA (reference sequence). The V and J ends lost 6 bases and 5 bases, in that order; junction bases with no gene match: 12. Note on this clonotype: The antigen is undetermined.

This sample was also put to use in a study of T cells expressing NK-cell markers. According to that study: CD3+CD56+NKG2C+, CD3+CD56+NKG2C- and CD3+CD56-NKG2C+ T cells, once sorted, supplied the TCR beta repertoires. The study found these clonotypes also leading the CD3+CD56-NKG2C+ fraction in a few donors.

This clonotype originated in a woman aged 18-29 years in good health. The chain employs TRBV20-1 and TRBJ2-5; 7 nucleotides align to TRBD2. The sequenced sample consisted of PBMCs. The DNA for the CDR3 is TGCAGTGCCCAGCGGGCGGGAGAGGGGGAGACCCAGTACTTC. Its translation is CSAQRAGEGETQYF.